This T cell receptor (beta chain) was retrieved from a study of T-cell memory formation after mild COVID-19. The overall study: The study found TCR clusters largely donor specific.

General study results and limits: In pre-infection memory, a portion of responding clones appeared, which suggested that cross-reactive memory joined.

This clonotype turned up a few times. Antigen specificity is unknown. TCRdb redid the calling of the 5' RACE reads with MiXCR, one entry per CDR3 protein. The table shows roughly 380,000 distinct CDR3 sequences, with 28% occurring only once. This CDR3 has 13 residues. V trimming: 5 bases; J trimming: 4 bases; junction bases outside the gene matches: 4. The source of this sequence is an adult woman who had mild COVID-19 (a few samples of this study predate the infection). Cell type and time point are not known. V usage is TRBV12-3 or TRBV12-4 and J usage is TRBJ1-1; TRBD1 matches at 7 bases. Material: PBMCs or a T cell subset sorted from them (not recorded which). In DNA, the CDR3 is TGTGCCAGCAGTCACAGGGGAAGCACTGAAGCTTTCTTT. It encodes CASSHRGSTEAFF.